A selection of T cell receptor beta chains follows, all from one sample in a study of shared clonotypes between healthy human individuals. Generated by immunoSEQ multiplex PCR, the TCRdb table keeps only in-frame clones and is missing some. Of a few million clones listed, about nine tenths were seen once; the top ten hold approximately 0.41%. The sample was naive CD4+ T cells from PBMCs. These receptors were obtained from a man in his late teens or twenties in good health. Some clones in this sample may be carry-over from other donors' samples. CDR3s include the opening cysteine and the closing phenylalanine or tryptophan. Fields, in order: D gene, V gene, clone size, J gene, CDR3 protein, CDR3 DNA. The D gene is left open where the match is weak. Size tells how often a clone was seen (once, few, many) or the class of an expanded clone, and some rows leave it out.

.	TRBV7-9	.	TRBJ2-2	CASAALNTGELFF	TGTGCCAGCGCGGCACTTAACACCGGGGAGCTGTTTTTT
.	TRBV28	once	TRBJ2-7	CASNAGSYEQYF	TGTGCCAGCAACGCGGGTTCCTACGAGCAGTACTTC
TRBD2	TRBV11-2	.	TRBJ2-7	CASSWKRESYEQYF	TGTGCCAGCAGCTGGAAGCGGGAGTCCTACGAGCAGTACTTC
TRBD2	TRBV5-4	.	TRBJ2-3	CASTTGGGSTDTQYF	TGTGCCAGCACCACGGGAGGGGGGAGCACAGATACGCAGTATTTT
.	TRBV5-1	.	TRBJ1-1	CASSLGYRVNTEAFF	TGCGCCAGCAGCTTGGGTTACAGGGTAAACACTGAAGCTTTCTTT
.	TRBV27	.	TRBJ2-7	CASQTRFPSYEQYF	TGTGCCAGCCAGACGCGGTTCCCCTCCTACGAGCAGTACTTC
TRBD1	TRBV11-2	.	TRBJ2-5	CASSKPDRAPYQETQYF	TGTGCCAGCAGCAAACCCGACAGGGCCCCGTACCAAGAGACCCAGTACTTC
.	TRBV19	few	TRBJ1-1	CAIQGRAEAFF	TGTGCCATTCAGGGGAGAGCTGAAGCTTTCTTT
TRBD2	TRBV7-9	.	TRBJ2-2	CASSPVLSSGIGTGELFF	TGTGCCAGCAGCCCCGTCCTTAGTAGCGGGATTGGCACCGGGGAGCTGTTTTTT
.	TRBV6-1	few	TRBJ1-1	CASSAPPGPQADTEAFF	TGTGCCAGCAGTGCCCCCCCCGGGCCTCAAGCGGACACTGAAGCTTTCTTT
.	TRBV5-1	.	TRBJ1-1	CASSLAGQGGTEAFF	TGCGCCAGCAGCTTGGCCGGGCAGGGTGGAACTGAAGCTTTCTTT
.	TRBV5-4	.	TRBJ2-7	CASSFLTARSNEQYF	TGTGCCAGCAGCTTCCTTACGGCACGCTCAAACGAGCAGTACTTC
TRBD1	TRBV28	once	TRBJ1-2	CASSQRQGTRTRGYTF	TGTGCCAGCAGTCAGCGACAGGGGACGCGAACTCGTGGCTACACCTTC
.	TRBV14	.	TRBJ1-1	CASSQVRGIEAFF	TGTGCCAGCAGCCAAGTGAGGGGGATTGAAGCTTTCTTT
.	TRBV19	.	TRBJ1-2	CASSILRRSYGYTF	TGTGCCAGTAGTATCTTGAGGCGGTCGTATGGCTACACCTTC
TRBD1	TRBV5-4	once	TRBJ1-3	CASSEGQGGENTIYF	TGTGCCAGCAGCGAGGGACAGGGTGGCGAAAACACCATATATTTT
.	TRBV7-3	.	TRBJ2-7	CASSLILGEQYF	TGTGCCAGCAGCTTAATCCTGGGCGAGCAGTACTTC
TRBD1	TRBV7-2	.	TRBJ1-2	CASSRQGTGYGYTF	TGTGCCAGCAGCCGACAGGGGACCGGCTATGGCTACACCTTC
.	TRBV7-8	.	TRBJ1-3	CASSSGPAWGNTIYF	TGTGCCAGCAGCTCCGGACCTGCTTGGGGAAACACCATATATTTT
TRBD1	TRBV9	.	TRBJ1-2	CASSVDPRGQQVGYGYTF	TGTGCCAGCAGCGTAGATCCTCGGGGACAGCAGGTGGGCTATGGCTACACCTTC
.	TRBV2	.	TRBJ1-6	CASSDRGRKNNSPLHF	TGTGCCAGCAGTGATCGTGGCAGGAAGAATAATTCACCCCTCCACTTT
TRBD1	TRBV7-8	.	TRBJ1-4	CASSGRTGWREKLFF	TGTGCCAGCAGCGGGAGGACAGGCTGGAGGGAAAAACTGTTTTTT
.	TRBV5-4	.	TRBJ1-2	CASSPGGREDGYTF	TGTGCCAGCAGCCCGGGGGGCAGGGAGGATGGCTACACCTTC
.	TRBV7-9	.	TRBJ2-5	CASSPPVSLVSETQYF	TGTGCCAGCAGCCCCCCCGTATCCCTGGTATCGGAGACCCAGTACTTC
TRBD2	TRBV4-1	.	TRBJ2-7	CASSQDLIAGGPYEQYF	TGCGCCAGCAGCCAAGATCTTATTGCGGGAGGGCCCTACGAGCAGTACTTC
TRBD2	TRBV27	.	TRBJ2-7	CASSSLLAGGPYEQYF	TGTGCCAGCAGTTCGTTACTAGCGGGAGGGCCATACGAGCAGTACTTC
TRBD2	TRBV5-4	.	TRBJ2-6	CASSPGGEFGANVLTF	TGTGCCAGCAGCCCCGGGGGGGAATTTGGGGCCAACGTCCTGACTTTC
.	TRBV7-2	.	TRBJ2-7	CASSRYRENYEQYF	TGTGCCAGCAGCCGCTACCGGGAGAACTACGAGCAGTACTTC
.	TRBV5-6	.	TRBJ1-1	CASSLYSTTNTEAFF	TGTGCCAGCAGCTTATACAGCACCACGAACACTGAAGCTTTCTTT
.	TRBV27	.	TRBJ2-1	CASSSMGSGHNEQFF	TGTGCCAGCAGCTCTATGGGGAGCGGACACAATGAGCAGTTCTTC
.	TRBV7-7	.	TRBJ2-7	CASSLAVGSYEQYF	TGTGCCAGCAGCTTAGCGGTTGGTTCCTACGAGCAGTACTTC
.	TRBV29-1	.	TRBJ2-3	CSVRYSTDTQYF	TGCAGCGTTAGATATAGCACAGATACGCAGTATTTT
TRBD2	TRBV4-1	.	TRBJ2-3	CASSQDGLAGWYF	TGCGCCAGCAGCCAAGACGGACTAGCAGGGTGGTATTTT
.	TRBV7-9	.	TRBJ1-2	CASSPQVGGGYGYTF	TGTGCCAGCAGCCCGCAAGTAGGGGGAGGGTATGGCTACACCTTC
.	TRBV6-6	.	TRBJ2-7	CASSYSGQGFYYEQYF	TGTGCCAGCAGTTACTCGGGGCAGGGGTTTTACTACGAGCAGTACTTC
TRBD1	TRBV7-3	.	TRBJ2-2	CASTIGGASGELFF	TGTGCCAGCACCATAGGGGGCGCGTCCGGGGAGCTGTTTTTT
TRBD1	TRBV2	few	TRBJ1-1	CASSPTGDVNTEAFF	TGTGCCAGCAGTCCTACAGGGGACGTGAACACTGAAGCTTTCTTT
TRBD1	TRBV14	.	TRBJ1-2	CASSQWTGGRNYGYTF	TGTGCCAGCAGCCAATGGACAGGGGGCCGGAACTATGGCTACACCTTC
.	TRBV7-9	.	TRBJ2-1	CASSPRRDRPRASYNEQFF	TGTGCCAGCAGCCCCCGAAGGGATAGACCCCGCGCGTCCTACAATGAGCAGTTCTTC
.	TRBV5-1	.	TRBJ1-1	CASSSIAGVEGTEAFF	TGCGCCAGCAGCTCCATAGCAGGGGTTGAGGGCACTGAAGCTTTCTTT